This is a list of T cell receptor beta chains from one sample in a study of cytomegalovirus exposure and HLA in healthy donors. Here immunoSEQ multiplex PCR was the method, and the copy in TCRdb shows in-frame clones only, minus some. This table holds about 70,000 clones, roughly 85% found once. The sequenced sample was PBMCs. Receptor source: a young woman in good health and CMV-seronegative. The CDR3 runs from the conserved cysteine through the conserved F or W. Each record gives: CDR3 length, J gene, clone size, D gene, V gene, CDR3 DNA, CDR3 protein. D genes are given only for firm matches. Clone size is given for some rows only: seen once, a few or many times, or a class if the clone is expanded.

CDR3 length: 15; J gene: TRBJ1-2; clone size: -; D gene: TRBD1; V gene: TRBV6-6; CDR3 DNA: TGTGCCAGCAGTTACTCACCCTGGACAGGGGGAGGCTACACCTTC; CDR3 protein: CASSYSPWTGGGYTF
CDR3 length: 17; J gene: TRBJ2-7; clone size: -; D gene: TRBD2; V gene: TRBV11-3; CDR3 DNA: TGTGCCAGCAGCCCGGGACTAGCGGGAGGCCCGGGTTCCGAGCAGTACTTC; CDR3 protein: CASSPGLAGGPGSEQYF
CDR3 length: 15; J gene: TRBJ2-2; clone size: -; D gene: TRBD2; V gene: TRBV9; CDR3 DNA: TGTGCCAGCAGCCCGCGGACTAGGGACACCGGGGAGCTGTTTTTT; CDR3 protein: CASSPRTRDTGELFF
CDR3 length: 14; J gene: TRBJ1-1; clone size: once; D gene: -; V gene: TRBV11-1; CDR3 DNA: TGTGCCAGCAGCTTGGGCGCCGCCCTCGATAGGGCTTTCTTT; CDR3 protein: CASSLGAALDRAFF
CDR3 length: 15; J gene: TRBJ2-7; clone size: medium-sized; D gene: TRBD2; V gene: TRBV6-1; CDR3 DNA: TGTGCCAGCAGTGAGTCGGGGGGTAGCGGGAACGAGCAGTACTTC; CDR3 protein: CASSESGGSGNEQYF
CDR3 length: 16; J gene: TRBJ1-4; clone size: few; D gene: TRBD1; V gene: TRBV4-3; CDR3 DNA: TGCGCCAGCAGCCCGGGACCGGGACAGGGTACGGAAAAACTGTTTTTT; CDR3 protein: CASSPGPGQGTEKLFF
CDR3 length: 11; J gene: TRBJ2-1; clone size: -; D gene: -; V gene: TRBV29-1; CDR3 DNA: TGCAGCGGGGCGGACAGTGACGAGCAGTTCTTC; CDR3 protein: CSGADSDEQFF
CDR3 length: 15; J gene: TRBJ2-1; clone size: -; D gene: -; V gene: TRBV9; CDR3 DNA: TGTGCCAGCAGCGCGACGGGAGTTGCTTGGAATGAGCAGTTCTTC; CDR3 protein: CASSATGVAWNEQFF
CDR3 length: 13; J gene: TRBJ1-2; clone size: -; D gene: -; V gene: TRBV2; CDR3 DNA: TGTGCCAGCAGTGAACAGGTCGGAGGAGGCTACACCTTC; CDR3 protein: CASSEQVGGGYTF
CDR3 length: 16; J gene: TRBJ2-1; clone size: -; D gene: -; V gene: TRBV5-3; CDR3 DNA: TGTGCCAGAAGCTCGGGATTCTACAAGACCTACAATGAGCAGTTCTTC; CDR3 protein: CARSSGFYKTYNEQFF
CDR3 length: 13; J gene: TRBJ1-4; clone size: -; D gene: -; V gene: TRBV7-9; CDR3 DNA: TGTGCCAGCAGCCTGGGGCGAAACGAAAAACTGTTTTTT; CDR3 protein: CASSLGRNEKLFF
CDR3 length: 14; J gene: TRBJ2-7; clone size: -; D gene: TRBD2; V gene: TRBV10-3; CDR3 DNA: TGTGCCATCAGTGATTCGGCGGGAGTGGGAGAGCAGTACTTC; CDR3 protein: CAISDSAGVGEQYF
CDR3 length: 15; J gene: TRBJ2-3; clone size: -; D gene: -; V gene: TRBV5-1; CDR3 DNA: TGCGCCAGCAGCTCCATTAGTGATGGTACAGATACGCAGTATTTT; CDR3 protein: CASSSISDGTDTQYF
CDR3 length: 13; J gene: TRBJ2-1; clone size: -; D gene: -; V gene: TRBV30; CDR3 DNA: TGTGCCTGGAGGGTAGCGAATGACAATGAGCAGTTCTTC; CDR3 protein: CAWRVANDNEQFF
CDR3 length: 15; J gene: TRBJ2-1; clone size: few; D gene: -; V gene: TRBV6-1; CDR3 DNA: TGTGCCAGCAGTGAAGCAGAGGGAGAAGTAGATGAGCAGTTCTTC; CDR3 protein: CASSEAEGEVDEQFF
CDR3 length: 13; J gene: TRBJ1-1; clone size: -; D gene: TRBD1; V gene: TRBV11-2; CDR3 DNA: TGTGCCAGCAGAACAGGGGGCCGAACTGAAGCTTTCTTT; CDR3 protein: CASRTGGRTEAFF
CDR3 length: 15; J gene: TRBJ2-7; clone size: -; D gene: TRBD2; V gene: TRBV5-5; CDR3 DNA: TGTGCCAGCAGCAGACTTGGGAGGGACCCCTACGAGCAGTACTTC; CDR3 protein: CASSRLGRDPYEQYF
CDR3 length: 14; J gene: TRBJ1-1; clone size: -; D gene: -; V gene: TRBV5-8; CDR3 DNA: TGTGCCAGCAGCTTGACAGGGAGGGGGACTGAAGCTTTCTTT; CDR3 protein: CASSLTGRGTEAFF
CDR3 length: 14; J gene: TRBJ2-7; clone size: -; D gene: TRBD1; V gene: TRBV9; CDR3 DNA: TGTGCCAGCAGCGTAGGGGACAGAAGCTACGAGCAGTACTTC; CDR3 protein: CASSVGDRSYEQYF
CDR3 length: 15; J gene: TRBJ2-7; clone size: -; D gene: -; V gene: TRBV5-6; CDR3 DNA: TGTGCCAGCAGCTTGAGACCAGGGGTATCCTACGAGCAGTACTTC; CDR3 protein: CASSLRPGVSYEQYF
CDR3 length: 14; J gene: TRBJ2-7; clone size: -; D gene: -; V gene: TRBV6-1; CDR3 DNA: TGTGCCAGCAGCGTTAACTTTCAAACCTACGAGCAGTACTTC; CDR3 protein: CASSVNFQTYEQYF
CDR3 length: 17; J gene: TRBJ1-2; clone size: -; D gene: -; V gene: TRBV5-6; CDR3 DNA: TGTGCCAGCAGCCGCCCTCTAGGGGGTAGGAGTTGGTATGGCTACACCTTC; CDR3 protein: CASSRPLGGRSWYGYTF
CDR3 length: 15; J gene: TRBJ2-1; clone size: -; D gene: TRBD1; V gene: TRBV11-3; CDR3 DNA: TGTGCCAGCAGCTTTGGACAGGGCCTCTACAATGAGCAGTTCTTC; CDR3 protein: CASSFGQGLYNEQFF
CDR3 length: 15; J gene: TRBJ2-5; clone size: -; D gene: -; V gene: TRBV30; CDR3 DNA: TGTGCCTGGAGCGAGGTTCAGGGAAAGAGAGAGACCCAGTACTTC; CDR3 protein: CAWSEVQGKRETQYF
CDR3 length: 13; J gene: TRBJ1-2; clone size: -; D gene: -; V gene: TRBV28; CDR3 DNA: TGTGCCAGCAGTTTAATTCAGGGCTATGGCTACACCTTC; CDR3 protein: CASSLIQGYGYTF
CDR3 length: 11; J gene: TRBJ2-3; clone size: -; D gene: -; V gene: TRBV2; CDR3 DNA: TGTGCCAGCAGCTACGCGGATACGCAGTATTTT; CDR3 protein: CASSYADTQYF
CDR3 length: 16; J gene: TRBJ2-7; clone size: -; D gene: TRBD2; V gene: TRBV6-1; CDR3 DNA: TGTGCCAGCAGTGAACAGGGCGGGAGTGGATGGTACGAGCAGTACTTC; CDR3 protein: CASSEQGGSGWYEQYF
CDR3 length: 15; J gene: TRBJ2-7; clone size: -; D gene: TRBD2; V gene: TRBV19; CDR3 DNA: TGTGCCAGTAGACGACTAGCGGGCAATGTAGGCGAGCAGTACTTC; CDR3 protein: CASRRLAGNVGEQYF
CDR3 length: 17; J gene: TRBJ2-1; clone size: -; D gene: TRBD1; V gene: TRBV5-1; CDR3 DNA: TGCGCCAGCAGCCCGACAGGGGGAAGCGTGGGATACAATGAGCAGTTCTTC; CDR3 protein: CASSPTGGSVGYNEQFF